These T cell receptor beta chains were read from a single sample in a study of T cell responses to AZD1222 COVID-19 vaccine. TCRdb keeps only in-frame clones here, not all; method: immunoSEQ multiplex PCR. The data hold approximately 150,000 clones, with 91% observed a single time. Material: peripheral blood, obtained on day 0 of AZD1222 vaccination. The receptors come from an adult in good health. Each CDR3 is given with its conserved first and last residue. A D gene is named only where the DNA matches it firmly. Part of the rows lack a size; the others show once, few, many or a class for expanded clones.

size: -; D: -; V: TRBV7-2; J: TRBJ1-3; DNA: TGTGCCAGCAGCTTAGCGGGACATAACTCTGGAAACACCATATATTTT; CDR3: CASSLAGHNSGNTIYF
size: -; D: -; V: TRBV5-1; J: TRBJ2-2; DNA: TGCGCCAGCAGCTTCGAACTAGGGGAGCTGTTTTTT; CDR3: CASSFELGELFF
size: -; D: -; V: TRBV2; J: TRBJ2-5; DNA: TGTGCCAGCAGCCTACAAGAGACCCAGTACTTC; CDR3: CASSLQETQYF
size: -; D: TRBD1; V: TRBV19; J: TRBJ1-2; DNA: TGTGCCAGTAGGGCGACAGGGTCTCACTATGGCTACACCTTC; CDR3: CASRATGSHYGYTF
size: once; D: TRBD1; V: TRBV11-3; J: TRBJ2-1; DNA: TGTGCCAGCAGCTTAGCATACTGGACAGGGAACTACAATGAGCAGTTCTTC; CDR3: CASSLAYWTGNYNEQFF
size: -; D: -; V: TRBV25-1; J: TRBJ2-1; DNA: TGTGCCAGCAGTGAATATCCCCAGCCAGGCTCCTACAATGAGCAGTTCTTC; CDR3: CASSEYPQPGSYNEQFF
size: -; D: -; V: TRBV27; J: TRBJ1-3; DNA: TGTGCCAGCAGTTTGGGGGGGCCGAGAAACACCATATATTTT; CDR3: CASSLGGPRNTIYF
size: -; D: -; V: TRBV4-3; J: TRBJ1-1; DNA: TGCGCCAGCAGCCTAGCCTCAGGGGCGAACACTGAAGCTTTCTTT; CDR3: CASSLASGANTEAFF
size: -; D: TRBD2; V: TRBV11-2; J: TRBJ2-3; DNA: TGTGCCAGCAGCTTGCGGGGACTAGTCACAGATACGCAGTATTTT; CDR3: CASSLRGLVTDTQYF
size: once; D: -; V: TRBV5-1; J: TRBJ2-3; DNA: TGCGCCAGCAGCTCGATAGATACGCAGTATTTT; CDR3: CASSSIDTQYF
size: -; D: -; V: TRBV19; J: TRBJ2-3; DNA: TGTGCCAGTAGAAGGGGTGTGGGGGCAGATACGCAGTATTTT; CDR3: CASRRGVGADTQYF
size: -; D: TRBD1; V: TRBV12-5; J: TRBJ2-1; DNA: TGTGCTACAGGACAGGGGGCCGCGTACAATGAGCAGTTCTTC; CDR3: CATGQGAAYNEQFF
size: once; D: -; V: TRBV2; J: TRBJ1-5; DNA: TGTGCCAGCAGTGAAGCGCAGGCTTCTAGCAATCAGCCCCAGCATTTT; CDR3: CASSEAQASSNQPQHF
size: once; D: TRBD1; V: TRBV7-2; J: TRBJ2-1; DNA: TGTGCCAGCAGCTTAGGGGGACAGATGGCTAATGAGCAGTTCTTC; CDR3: CASSLGGQMANEQFF
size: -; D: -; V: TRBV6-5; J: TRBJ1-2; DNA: TGTGCCAGCAGTTACTCGGCCCAGGGGTGGGCTGGCTACACCTTC; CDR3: CASSYSAQGWAGYTF
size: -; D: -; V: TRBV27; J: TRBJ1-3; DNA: TGTGCCAGCAGTTTTCGTGGACAGGGAAACACCATATATTTT; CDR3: CASSFRGQGNTIYF
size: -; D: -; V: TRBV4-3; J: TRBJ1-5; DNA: TGCGCCAGCAGCCAAGTGACAGGTAGCAATCAGCCCCAGCATTTT; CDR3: CASSQVTGSNQPQHF
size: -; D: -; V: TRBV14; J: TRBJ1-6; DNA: TGTGCCAGCAGCCAAGCAGGTTACAATTCACCCCTCCACTTT; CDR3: CASSQAGYNSPLHF
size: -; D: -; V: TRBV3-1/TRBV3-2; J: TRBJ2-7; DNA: TGTGCCAGCAGCCAAGATTCGAGTGAGCAGTACTTC; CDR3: CASSQDSSEQYF
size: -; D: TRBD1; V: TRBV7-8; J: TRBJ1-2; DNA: TGTGCCAGCAGCTTAGTCCCGGGACAGAACTATGGCTACACCTTC; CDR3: CASSLVPGQNYGYTF
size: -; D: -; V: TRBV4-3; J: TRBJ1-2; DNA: TGCGCCAGCAGCCGCCAAACTACGCGACCGGGGAATGGCTACACCTTC; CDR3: CASSRQTTRPGNGYTF
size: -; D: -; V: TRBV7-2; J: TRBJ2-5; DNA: TGTGCCAGCAGCGGCCGCCGGGACCCAAATCAAGAGACCCAGTACTTC; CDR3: CASSGRRDPNQETQYF
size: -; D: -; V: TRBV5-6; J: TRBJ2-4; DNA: TGTGCCAGCAGCTTCTCAGGGTCCGGCATTCAGTACTTC; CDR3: CASSFSGSGIQYF
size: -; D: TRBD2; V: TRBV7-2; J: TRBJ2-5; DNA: TGTGCCAGCAGCTTATACGGGGGGGGCCCCGAGACCCAGTACTTC; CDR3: CASSLYGGGPETQYF
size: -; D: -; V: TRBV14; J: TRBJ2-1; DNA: TGTGCCAGCAGCTTCGACCTGACAGAGCAGTTCTTC; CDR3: CASSFDLTEQFF
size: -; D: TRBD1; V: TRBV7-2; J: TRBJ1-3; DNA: TGTGCCAGCAGCTTAAGGACAGGGGGATACTCTGGAAACACCATATATTTT; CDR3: CASSLRTGGYSGNTIYF
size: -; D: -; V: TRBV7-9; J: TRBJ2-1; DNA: TGTGCCAGCAGCCGTGGGTACAATGAGCAGTTCTTC; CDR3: CASSRGYNEQFF